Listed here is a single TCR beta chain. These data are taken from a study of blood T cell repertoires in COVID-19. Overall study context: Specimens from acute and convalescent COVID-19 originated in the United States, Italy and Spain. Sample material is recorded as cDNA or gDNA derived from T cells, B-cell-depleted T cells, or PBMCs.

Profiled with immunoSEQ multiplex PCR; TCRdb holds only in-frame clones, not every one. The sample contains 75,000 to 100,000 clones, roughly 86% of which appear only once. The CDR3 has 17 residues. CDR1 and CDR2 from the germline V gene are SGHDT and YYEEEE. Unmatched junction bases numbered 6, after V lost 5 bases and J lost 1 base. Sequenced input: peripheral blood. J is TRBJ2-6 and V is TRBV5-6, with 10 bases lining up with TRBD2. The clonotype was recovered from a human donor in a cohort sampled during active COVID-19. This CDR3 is CASRAIAGGSGANVLTF. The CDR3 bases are TGTGCCAGCAGGGCAATAGCGGGAGGTTCTGGGGCCAACGTCCTGACTTTC.